This T cell receptor beta chain was recovered during a study of blood T cells in healthy people across ages. Then a second PCR, running about 6 to 11 cycles, was carried out with a sample-barcoded 5' primer and a J-beta primer mix. TCRdb re-derived calls from the 5' RACE reads in MiXCR, one entry per CDR3 protein. The data hold fewer than 650,000 distinct CDR3 sequences, with about 27% observed a single time. With 4 bases removed from V and 1 base from J, the gap between germline ends came to 10 bases. CDR1 is MDHEN, CDR2 SYDVKM, per germline. The CDR3 loop spans 14 amino acids. Separately, the same data were catalogued under a study of T cells of mothers and their children. That report notes: Related mother-child pairs shared marginally more repertoire than unrelated pairs, though not significantly.

This TCR was recovered from a boy between 2 and 15 years old in good health. The J gene is TRBJ2-5, the V gene TRBV28; D unclear. The sample comprised blood. For the CDR3, the DNA is TGTGCCAGCAGTTACGACACTCCCCAAGAGACCCAGTACTTC. It is translated as CASSYDTPQETQYF.